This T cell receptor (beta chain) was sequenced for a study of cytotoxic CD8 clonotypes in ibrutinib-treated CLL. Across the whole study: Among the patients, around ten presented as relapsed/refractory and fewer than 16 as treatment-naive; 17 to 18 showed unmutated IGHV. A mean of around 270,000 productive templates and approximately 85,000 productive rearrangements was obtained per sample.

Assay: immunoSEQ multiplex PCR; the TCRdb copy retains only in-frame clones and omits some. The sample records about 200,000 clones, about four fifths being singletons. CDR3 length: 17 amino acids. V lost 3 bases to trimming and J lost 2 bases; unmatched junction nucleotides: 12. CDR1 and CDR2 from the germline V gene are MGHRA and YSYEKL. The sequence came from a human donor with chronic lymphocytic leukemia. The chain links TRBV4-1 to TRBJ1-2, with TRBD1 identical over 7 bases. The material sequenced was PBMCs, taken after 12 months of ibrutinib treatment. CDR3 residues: CASSQEGPGQTNYGYTF. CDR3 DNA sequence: TGCGCCAGCAGCCAGGAAGGCCCGGGACAGACAAACTATGGCTACACCTTC.